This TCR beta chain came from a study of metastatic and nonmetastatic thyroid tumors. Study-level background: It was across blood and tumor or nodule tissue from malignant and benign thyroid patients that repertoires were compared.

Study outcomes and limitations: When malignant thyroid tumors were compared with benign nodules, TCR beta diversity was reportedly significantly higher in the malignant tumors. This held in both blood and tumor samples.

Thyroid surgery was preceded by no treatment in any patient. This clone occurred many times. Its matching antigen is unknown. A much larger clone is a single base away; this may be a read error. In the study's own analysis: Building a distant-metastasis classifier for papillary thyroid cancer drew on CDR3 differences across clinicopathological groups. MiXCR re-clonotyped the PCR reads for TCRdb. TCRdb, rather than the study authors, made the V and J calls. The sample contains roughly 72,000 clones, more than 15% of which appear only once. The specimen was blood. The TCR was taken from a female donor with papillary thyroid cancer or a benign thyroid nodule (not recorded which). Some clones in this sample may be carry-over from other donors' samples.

The chain's CDR3 is CASGEGHSTDTQYF. Here the CDR3 DNA reads TGCGCCAGCGGTGAGGGACACAGCACAGATACGCAGTATTTT. The chain couples TRBV10-1 to TRBJ2-3; possible D gene TRBD1, 6 bases. Germline V gives CDR1 WNHNN, CDR2 SYGVQD (reference sequence). The CDR3 is 14 residues long.